Each of the 24 T cell receptor beta chains below was sequenced from the same sample in a study of T-cell reconstitution after alpha-beta-depleted transplantation in children. The TCRbeta library was prepared with unique molecular identifiers. One entry per CDR3 protein, called by TCRdb with MiXCR from the PCR reads. The data show about 280,000 distinct CDR3 sequences, roughly 11% seen once. Sequenced material: peripheral blood, taken 180 days after TCRalphabeta/CD19-depleted stem cell transplant. The receptors originated from a male patient between 2 and 10 years old who had a stem cell transplant for chronic granulomatous disease, so the T cells may come from the graft donor.

This clonotype was counted at least ten times. The rearrangement links TRBV7-3 to TRBJ2-3, with 10 bases aligning to TRBD2. Trimming removed 4 bases from V and 0 bases from J; junction bases left unmatched: 1. Looked up from germline, CDR1 is SGHTA and CDR2 is FQGTGA. CDR3 size: 15 residues. DNA of the CDR3: TGTGCCAGCAGCTCACTAGCGGGGAGCACAGATACGCAGTATTTT. Translating it yields CASSSLAGSTDTQYF.

The sample holds many counts of this clonotype. The V call is TRBV29-1, the J call TRBJ2-3, with D hard to call. V was cut by 6 bases and J by 4 bases, with 11 bases left in between. The CDR3 has 12 residues. Germline CDR1 is SQVTM and CDR2 is ANQGSEA. CDR3 nucleotide sequence: TGCAGCGTGCTAGTTAGGGCAGATACGCAGTATTTT. This sequence encodes CSVLVRADTQYF.

This clonotype occurred a few times. The CDR3 nucleotides read TGTGCCAGCAGTTTACAGAGGACAGCGCTAGCCAAAAACATTCAGTACTTC. Encoded protein: CASSLQRTALAKNIQYF. The chain links TRBV28 to TRBJ2-4; tentative D call: TRBD1 (6 bases). The CDR3 consists of 17 residues. Germline CDR1 is MDHEN and CDR2 is SYDVKM. The V and J ends lost 2 bases and 0 bases respectively, with 14 bases between them.

For this clonotype: A read error is possible here, since a much larger clone lies one base away. V usage is TRBV7-8 and J usage is TRBJ2-3; TRBD2 is a possible D gene (5 bases). Germline V gene data show CDR1 as SGHVS and CDR2 as FQNEAQ. The CDR3 loop spans 17 amino acids. The CDR3 spells CTSSSTDSVFSTDTQYF. As DNA, the CDR3 is TGTACCAGCAGCTCAACCGATAGCGTTTTTAGCACAGATACGCAGTATTTT.

This clonotype was picked up many times. V usage is TRBV29-1 and J usage is TRBJ2-3, with TRBD1 as a possible D gene (6 bases). V gave up 7 bases and J gave up 2 bases, with 16 bases separating them. CDR1 SQVTM and CDR2 ANQGSEA come from the germline V gene. The CDR3 consists of 14 residues. CDR3 in DNA: TGCAGCGAAAGGACAGTTGACCCCACAGATACGCAGTATTTT. This codes for CSERTVDPTDTQYF.

This clonotype was observed many times. The chain joins TRBV7-6 to TRBJ1-1, with D tentatively TRBD1 (5 bases). The CDR3 is 14 residues long. V lost 5 bases, J lost 6 bases, and 16 bases lay in between. CDR1 and CDR2 (germline): SGHVS, FNYEAQ. The CDR3 region is CASSPRDLPAEAFF. In DNA form, the CDR3 reads TGTGCCAGCAGCCCAAGGGACCTACCAGCTGAAGCTTTCTTT.

This clonotype was counted a single time. A much bigger clone sits one base away, suggesting this may be a read error. The chain joins TRBV28 to TRBJ1-5, with D uncertain. Germline CDR1 MDHEN, CDR2 SYDVKM. The CDR3 runs to 9 residues. The CDR3 nucleotides are TGTGTGAGGAATCAGCCCCAGCATTTT. Translating gives CVRNQPQHF.

This clonotype was detected many times. This rearrangement joins TRBV12-3 or TRBV12-4 to TRBJ1-1, with no clear D. Trimming removed 2 bases at V and 5 bases at J, with 9 bases between. The CDR3 consists of 13 residues. The CDR3 region has the DNA TGTGCCAGCAGTTTAATGGAAGGGACTGAAGCTTTCTTT. Its protein product is CASSLMEGTEAFF.

This clonotype was detected ten times or more. The chain combines TRBV18 with TRBJ1-1; D remains ambiguous. CDR1 and CDR2 (germline): KGHSH, LQKENI. The length of the CDR3 is 13 residues. V gave up 6 bases and J gave up 2 bases, with 10 bases separating them. CDR3 amino acids: CASSPQPNTEAFF. The DNA for the CDR3 is TGTGCCAGCTCCCCCCAACCCAACACTGAAGCTTTCTTT.

This clonotype was seen repeatedly, ten times or more. The rearrangement uses TRBV27 and TRBJ2-7, with D possibly TRBD2 on 6 matching bases. This CDR3 region has 14 residues. Germline CDR1 reads MNHEY; CDR2 reads SMNVEV (reference sequence). The germline V and J ends were trimmed by 2 bases and 2 bases, with 10 bases remaining between them. CDR3 residues: CASSLGTRPYEQYF. DNA of the CDR3: TGTGCCAGCAGTTTAGGGACTCGTCCCTACGAGCAGTACTTC.

This clonotype appeared many times. V gene TRBV9 combines with J gene TRBJ2-1; tentative D call: TRBD2 (5 bases). Trimming removed 4 bases from V and 1 base from J, with 12 bases in between. The CDR3 covers 15 residues. CDR1 and CDR2 (germline): SGDLS, YYNGEE. CDR3 coding DNA: TGTGCCAGCAGCTCCGAGGGTTGGTCCTACAATGAGCAGTTCTTC. The encoded protein is CASSSEGWSYNEQFF.

The chain recombines TRBV11-3 with TRBJ2-1; a possible D gene is TRBD1 (6 bases). Germline V gene sequence: CDR1 SGHNT, CDR2 YENEEA. The CDR3 is made up of 15 amino acids. V was clipped by 6 bases and J by 1 base, with 13 bases between them. CDR3 coding DNA: TGTGCCAGCAGTTTGAACAGGGTGTCCTACAATGAGCAGTTCTTC. It specifies CASSLNRVSYNEQFF.

This clonotype was counted at least ten times. V gene TRBV3-1 combines with J gene TRBJ1-5; perhaps TRBD1 as D (5 bases). V shed 4 bases and J shed 4 bases, with 14 bases lying between them. The CDR3 is 15 residues long. CDR1 and CDR2 from the germline V gene are LGHDT and YNNKEL (reference sequence). Here the CDR3 DNA reads TGTGCCAGCAGCCCAGGAAGTAGGGGTAATCAGCCCCAGCATTTT. This gives the protein CASSPGSRGNQPQHF.

Written as DNA, the CDR3 is TGTGCCAGCAGGCCGGGACTCCGAGAGGAGACCCAGTACTTC. Encoded protein: CASRPGLREETQYF. This sequence joins TRBV6-1 and TRBJ2-5; possible D gene TRBD2, 6 bases. Germline V CDR1 and CDR2: MNHNS, SASEGT. This CDR3 is built from 14 residues. V lost 6 bases to trimming and J lost 5 bases, with 16 bases between them.

This clonotype appeared many times. This sequence joins TRBV7-2 and TRBJ2-7, with 12 bases identical to TRBD2. The germline gives CDR1 SGHTA, CDR2 FQGNSA. There are 14 residues in the CDR3. The V segment lost 5 bases and the J segment 7 bases; nucleotides outside the gene matches: 6. CDR3 amino acids: CASSIRLAGVEQYF. The CDR3 nucleotides read TGTGCCAGCAGCATCAGACTAGCGGGGGTTGAGCAGTACTTC.

This clonotype has a count of ten or more. J is TRBJ1-1 and V is TRBV20-1; D is ambiguous. Per germline, CDR1 DFQATT and CDR2 SNEGSKA (reference sequence). V was shortened by 4 bases and J by 0 bases, with 15 bases between the two germline ends. The CDR3 sequence is 15 residues long. The CDR3 spells CSATTQVLMNTEAFF. The CDR3 nucleotides read TGCAGTGCTACCACTCAGGTGCTCATGAACACTGAAGCTTTCTTT.

This clonotype was counted many times. This chain links TRBV2 with TRBJ2-5; D uncertain. The CDR3 runs 11 residues. Germline CDR1 SNHLY, CDR2 FYNNEI. The V gene lost 3 bases and the J gene lost 5 bases, with 4 bases spanning the gap. The CDR3 nucleotides read TGTGCCAGCAGTGAGCGGGAGACCCAGTACTTC. This translates into CASSERETQYF. Filled out from reference TRBV2 and TRBJ2-5, the complete variable domain reads EPEVTQTPSHQVTQMGQEVILRCVPISNHLYFYWYRQILGQKVEFLVSFYNNEISEKSEIFDDQFSVERPDGSNFTLKIRSTKLEDSAMYFCASSERETQYFGPGTRLLVL.

This clonotype has ten or more counts. The rearrangement uses TRBV7-3 and TRBJ2-1; 14 bases are shared with TRBD2. CDR3 length equals 16 residues. Germline CDR1 and CDR2: SGHTA and FQGTGA. The V and J ends lost 5 bases and 8 bases, in that order; junction bases with no gene match: 8. CDR3 sequence: CASSGGTSGRFDEQFF. CDR3 in DNA: TGTGCCAGCAGCGGGGGGACTAGCGGGAGATTCGATGAGCAGTTCTTC.

This clonotype came up many times. The rearrangement links TRBV6-1 to TRBJ1-4, with 8 positions matching TRBD1. Trimming at V came to 5 bases and at J to 7 bases, leaving 3 bases not matched to a gene. This CDR3 comprises 13 residues. Germline loops: CDR1 MNHNS, CDR2 SASEGT. CDR3 DNA: TGTGCCAGCAGTCGACAGGGGTTTGAAAAACTGTTTTTT. It translates to CASSRQGFEKLFF.

This clonotype was recorded at least ten times. The genes are TRBV20-1 and TRBJ2-1; TRBD2 agrees at 12 bases. Germline V CDR1 and CDR2: DFQATT, SNEGSKA (reference sequence). With 4 bases clipped from V and 3 bases from J, the junction kept 4 bases outside the gene matches. CDR3 length equals 15 residues. CDR3 loop: CSAMTSGSNYNEQFF. In nucleotides, the CDR3 is TGCAGTGCTATGACTAGCGGGAGTAACTACAATGAGCAGTTCTTC.

The chain couples TRBV4-3 to TRBJ1-1, with unresolved D. Germline CDR1 reads LGHNA; CDR2 reads YSLEER. The CDR3 length is 13 residues. Trimming removed 2 bases from V and 3 bases from J, with 7 bases in between. This CDR3 is CASSQYRDTEAFF. In DNA form, the CDR3 reads TGCGCCAGCAGCCAATACCGGGACACTGAAGCTTTCTTT.

This clonotype appeared many times. The chain combines TRBV12-3 or TRBV12-4 with TRBJ1-4; no firm D call. V dropped 4 bases and J dropped 4 bases, with 10 bases sitting between them. The CDR3 is 14 residues long. The CDR3 here is CASSSRPGNEKLFF. CDR3 DNA sequence: TGTGCCAGCAGTTCCAGACCGGGTAATGAAAAACTGTTTTTT.

This clonotype has a count of ten or more. The CDR3 DNA reads as TGCAGTGCTAGAGGGGGGTTCTATGGCTACACCTTC. Its translation: CSARGGFYGYTF. The V gene is TRBV20-1, the J gene TRBJ1-2, with D possibly TRBD1 on 5 matching bases. This CDR3 has 12 residues. Germline CDR1 and CDR2: DFQATT and SNEGSKA (reference sequence). Trimming took 1 base from V and 4 from J, leaving 7 bases between them.

This clonotype was recorded at least ten times. Relative to the germline gene, one junction end is altered; a read error may explain this. The chain combines TRBV6-2 or TRBV6-3 with TRBJ2-1; 7 nucleotides line up with TRBD1. Germline CDR1 and CDR2: MNHEY and SVGEGT. CDR3 length: 11 residues. The chain's CDR3 is CASSYGTARIF. The CDR3 bases are TGTGCCAGCAGTTACGGGACAGCGAGGATCTTC.